Listed below are T cell receptor beta chains from one sample, sequenced in a study of blood T cell repertoires in COVID-19. TCRdb's table, derived via immunoSEQ multiplex PCR, lists solely in-frame clones and lacks some. The table includes about 220,000 clones, more than 70% detected once. Sequencing was performed on peripheral blood. The origin of the receptors is a human donor in a cohort sampled during active COVID-19. Both conserved end residues are part of each CDR3. D genes are given only for firm matches. The size of a clone is reported for some rows only, either as once, few or many, or as a class for expanded clones.

TRBJ1-1 | NA | TRBV6-1 | NA | TGTGCCAGCAGTGAAGTGGAGGGGATGAACACTGAAGCTTTCTTT | CASSEVEGMNTEAFF
TRBJ2-1 | TRBD2 | TRBV4-1 | few | TGCGCCAGCAGCCAAGCGACTAGCGGGGACTCCTACAATGAGCAGTTCTTC | CASSQATSGDSYNEQFF
TRBJ2-1 | NA | TRBV7-2 | once | TGTGCCAGCAGCTTAGGTACTATCGTGACCTACAATGAGCAGTTCTTC | CASSLGTIVTYNEQFF
TRBJ1-2 | TRBD1 | TRBV28 | NA | TGTGCCAGCAGAACACCGGGACAGACAAACTATGGCTACACCTTC | CASRTPGQTNYGYTF
TRBJ1-1 | NA | TRBV9 | few | TGTGCCAGCAGCGTAGGTCCGTTGAACACTGAAGCTTTCTTT | CASSVGPLNTEAFF
TRBJ2-5 | NA | TRBV12-3/TRBV12-4 | NA | TGTGCCAGCAGTCAGGGGTGGGGGACCCAGTACTTC | CASSQGWGTQYF
TRBJ2-7 | NA | TRBV5-4 | NA | TGTGCCAGCAGCTTGCAGGGAGGCTCCTACGAGCAGTACTTC | CASSLQGGSYEQYF
TRBJ1-4 | NA | TRBV28 | few | TGTGCCAGCAGTCAAGTATCACTAGCAACTAATGAAAAACTGTTTTTT | CASSQVSLATNEKLFF
TRBJ2-1 | NA | TRBV11-3 | NA | TGTGCCAGCAGCTCCGACGGAGGCAGTGAGCAGTTCTTC | CASSSDGGSEQFF
TRBJ2-2 | NA | TRBV21-1 | NA | TGTGCCAGCAGCAAAAAGTTCGGAGGCCCCGGGGAGCTGTTTTTT | CASSKKFGGPGELFF
TRBJ1-6 | NA | TRBV28 | NA | TGTGCCATCCCCTCATCCCAGGGTCTAAATTCACCCCTCCACTTT | CAIPSSQGLNSPLHF
TRBJ2-5 | NA | TRBV11-3 | NA | TGTGCCAGCAGCTCCAGGGGAGAGACCCAGTACTTC | CASSSRGETQYF
TRBJ1-5 | NA | TRBV4-3 | NA | TGCGCCAGCAGCCAAGACAGGGCTCCTCTGCGGAATCAGCCCCAGCATTTT | CASSQDRAPLRNQPQHF
TRBJ1-4 | TRBD1 | TRBV27 | NA | TGTGCCAGCAGTTTGCAGGGGGCTACTGAAAAACTGTTTTTT | CASSLQGATEKLFF
TRBJ1-2 | TRBD1 | TRBV15 | NA | TGTGCCACCAGCTGGGACAGGGCTAATGGCTACACCTTC | CATSWDRANGYTF
TRBJ1-5 | NA | TRBV7-2 | NA | TGTGCCAGCAGCTTAGTGCCAGGGTCGGTGATGCAGCCCCAGCATTTT | CASSLVPGSVMQPQHF
TRBJ2-5 | NA | TRBV15 | NA | TGTGCCACCAGCAGAGATGGGGGCGCATGGGAGACCCAGTACTTC | CATSRDGGAWETQYF
TRBJ1-5 | TRBD1 | TRBV4-1 | NA | TGCGCCAGCAGCCACCTTCATGCCCGGGACAGAAATCAGCCCCAGCATTTT | CASSHLHARDRNQPQHF
TRBJ2-1 | TRBD1 | TRBV7-2 | NA | TGTGCCAGCAGCTTAGGACAGGGAGCCTACAATGAGCAGTTCTTC | CASSLGQGAYNEQFF
TRBJ2-6 | NA | TRBV28 | NA | TGTGCCAGCAGTTTACGACAGTACTCTGGGGCCAACGTCCTGACTTTC | CASSLRQYSGANVLTF
TRBJ1-2 | NA | TRBV19 | NA | TGTGCCAGTAGTTTGTTGCGCAGGGTCGCCTATGGCTACACCTTC | CASSLLRRVAYGYTF
TRBJ2-3 | NA | TRBV7-9 | few | TGTGCCAGCAGCTCCCGACTAGAAGCCACAGATACGCAGTATTTT | CASSSRLEATDTQYF
TRBJ2-2 | TRBD1 | TRBV19 | NA | TGTGCCAGTAGTATCGGGACAGGGGGCAACACCGGGGAGCTGTTTTTT | CASSIGTGGNTGELFF
TRBJ2-1 | TRBD2 | TRBV7-2 | NA | TGTGCCAGCAGCTCTACTAGCGGATTCTACAATGAGCAGTTCTTC | CASSSTSGFYNEQFF
TRBJ2-1 | NA | TRBV27 | NA | TGTGCCAGCAGTTTCACCGGGGTCCTCCGTGATGAGCAGTTCTTC | CASSFTGVLRDEQFF
TRBJ2-5 | TRBD2 | TRBV9 | NA | TGTGCCAGCAGCTCGGGGACTGGGAGGGAGAGGGACCAGTACTTC | CASSSGTGRERDQYF
TRBJ2-3 | NA | TRBV4-1 | NA | TGCGCCAGCAGCCAACTTCGTGTCACAGATACGCAGTATTTT | CASSQLRVTDTQYF
TRBJ1-1 | NA | TRBV6-5 | NA | TGTGCCAGCAGTCCCCCGCAGGGTGGGTACACTGAAGCTTTCTTT | CASSPPQGGYTEAFF
TRBJ2-3 | NA | TRBV19 | NA | TGTGCCGTGGGGCTGGGGACAGATACGCAGTATTTT | CAVGLGTDTQYF
TRBJ2-2 | TRBD1 | TRBV29-1 | NA | TGCAGCGTTACTCCCCGGGACAGCATCAACACCGGGGAGCTGTTTTTT | CSVTPRDSINTGELFF
TRBJ2-1 | NA | TRBV18 | NA | TGTGCCAGCTCACCAGCAGGGGCGTTAGATGAGCAGTTCTTC | CASSPAGALDEQFF
TRBJ2-5 | TRBD2 | TRBV6-1 | NA | TGTGCCAGCAGTGAATCCGGACTAGTCCGGGAGACCCAGTACTTC | CASSESGLVRETQYF
TRBJ2-1 | NA | TRBV24-1 | NA | TGTGCCACCAGTGAAGATGGCCGCAATGAGCAGTTCTTC | CATSEDGRNEQFF
TRBJ1-3 | NA | TRBV5-1 | NA | TGCGCCAGCAGCCGCACAGGGATCTCTGGAAACACCATATATTTT | CASSRTGISGNTIYF
TRBJ1-1 | NA | TRBV28 | NA | TGTGCCAGCAGTTCCGCAGGTCCAAACACTGAAGCTTTCTTT | CASSSAGPNTEAFF
TRBJ1-1 | NA | TRBV18 | once | TGTGCCAGCTCACCAGGGGCAGGGGAGTCCTTGGGAGCTTTCTTT | CASSPGAGESLGAFF
TRBJ2-7 | TRBD2 | TRBV2 | NA | TGTGCCAGCAGTGTAGCGGGAGCGGAAGTGAGCGAGCAGTACTTC | CASSVAGAEVSEQYF
TRBJ1-2 | NA | TRBV6-5 | once | TGTGCCAGCACAGGCAGTCACTATGGCTACACCTTC | CASTGSHYGYTF
TRBJ1-1 | NA | TRBV9 | NA | TGTGCCAGCAGCGTCGGCTGGGAGAGATCGGACACTGAAGCTTTCTTT | CASSVGWERSDTEAFF
TRBJ2-3 | TRBD2 | TRBV10-2 | NA | TGCGCCAGCAAATCGACTAGCGGGGCAGATACGCAGTATTTT | CASKSTSGADTQYF
TRBJ2-1 | TRBD2 | TRBV7-3 | NA | TGTGCCAGCAGCTTATCGGCTAGCGGGGGATTTTGGCATGAGCAGTTCTTC | CASSLSASGGFWHEQFF
TRBJ1-5 | NA | TRBV27 | NA | TGTGCCAGCAGTTTAGGAGGCAAGGAGCCCCAGCATTTT | CASSLGGKEPQHF
TRBJ2-1 | TRBD2 | TRBV28 | NA | TGTGCCAGCAACGAAGCGGGGCAGCTACTCTACAATGAGCAGTTCTTC | CASNEAGQLLYNEQFF
TRBJ2-1 | TRBD2 | TRBV4-1 | NA | TGCGCCAGCAGCCCGGTACTAGCGGGGGGTTTGAACAATGAGCAGTTCTTC | CASSPVLAGGLNNEQFF
TRBJ2-7 | TRBD1 | TRBV5-1 | NA | TGCGCCAGCAGCTGGGGACAGGGAAGTTCTTTCTACGAGCAGTACTTC | CASSWGQGSSFYEQYF
TRBJ1-5 | NA | TRBV13 | NA | TGTGCCAGCAGCTTAGGCTGGGCCAGCAATCAGCCCCAGCATTTT | CASSLGWASNQPQHF
TRBJ2-5 | NA | TRBV29-1 | NA | TGCAGCACCTCCGGAGCCCGGACACTACAAGAGACCCAGTACTTC | CSTSGARTLQETQYF
TRBJ1-1 | NA | TRBV4-1 | once | TGCGCCAGCAGCCTACAGGAGATAACGAACACTGAAGCTTTCTTT | CASSLQEITNTEAFF
TRBJ1-2 | NA | TRBV30 | NA | TGTGCCTGGAGGGGGGGGACGTTGTATGGCTACACCTTC | CAWRGGTLYGYTF
TRBJ2-1 | NA | TRBV5-1 | NA | TGCGCCAGCAGCTTTGAGGGCCCGGTCAATGAGCAGTTCTTC | CASSFEGPVNEQFF
TRBJ2-7 | NA | TRBV6-5 | NA | TGTGCCAGCAGACTAGGGAGTAGCGAGATCTTC | CASRLGSSEIF
TRBJ1-1 | TRBD1 | TRBV14 | once | TGTGCCAGCAGCCACGTCCCGACAGGGAAGGCTTTCTTT | CASSHVPTGKAFF
TRBJ1-5 | TRBD1 | TRBV6-4 | NA | TGTGCCAGCAAACCCGAAGGGGGCCTCCAGCCCCAGCATTTT | CASKPEGGLQPQHF
TRBJ1-4 | NA | TRBV15 | NA | TGTGCCACCAGCAGAAAACAGGAGTATAATGAAAAACTGTTTTTT | CATSRKQEYNEKLFF
TRBJ1-1 | NA | TRBV28 | NA | TGTGCCATGCAGGGGTTGAACACTGAAGCTTTCTTT | CAMQGLNTEAFF
TRBJ1-1 | NA | TRBV4-1 | few | TGCGCCAGCAGCCAAGTCCGGGACGGCGGAGGGGCTTTCTTT | CASSQVRDGGGAFF
TRBJ2-1 | TRBD2 | TRBV7-8 | NA | TGTGCCAGCAGCCCCGGACTAGCGGGAGGTGAGCAGTTCTTC | CASSPGLAGGEQFF
TRBJ1-5 | NA | TRBV5-6 | NA | TGTGCCAGCAGCGCGGCAGGGTTGCGGCAGCCCCAGCATTTT | CASSAAGLRQPQHF